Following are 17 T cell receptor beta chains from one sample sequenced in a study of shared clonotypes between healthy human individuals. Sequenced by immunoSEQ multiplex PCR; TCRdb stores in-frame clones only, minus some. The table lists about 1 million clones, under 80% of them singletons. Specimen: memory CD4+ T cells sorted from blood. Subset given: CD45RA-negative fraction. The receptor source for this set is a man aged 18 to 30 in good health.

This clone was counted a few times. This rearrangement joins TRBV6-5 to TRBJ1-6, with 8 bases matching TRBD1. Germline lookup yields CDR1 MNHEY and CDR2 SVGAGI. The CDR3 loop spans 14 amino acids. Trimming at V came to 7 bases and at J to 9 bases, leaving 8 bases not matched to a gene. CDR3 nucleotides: TGTGCCAGCATGGGTAACAGGGGGATTTCACCCCTCCACTTT. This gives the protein CASMGNRGISPLHF.

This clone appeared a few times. CDR3 nucleotides: TGTGCCACCAGCAGAGTGGCAGGGGGCTACGAGCAGTACTTC. Its protein product is CATSRVAGGYEQYF. The rearrangement links TRBV15 to TRBJ2-7, with 7 bases identical to TRBD1. Germline V gene data show CDR1 as LNHNV and CDR2 as YYDKDF (reference sequence). J gave up 3 bases and V 1 base, and 3 bases lay outside the gene matches. The CDR3 loop spans 14 amino acids.

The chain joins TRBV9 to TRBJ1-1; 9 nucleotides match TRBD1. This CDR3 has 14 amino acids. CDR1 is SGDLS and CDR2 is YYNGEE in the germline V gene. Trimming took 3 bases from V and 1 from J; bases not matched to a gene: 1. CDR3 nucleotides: TGTGCCAGCAGCGCACAGGGGGCGAACACTGAAGCTTTCTTT. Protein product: CASSAQGANTEAFF.

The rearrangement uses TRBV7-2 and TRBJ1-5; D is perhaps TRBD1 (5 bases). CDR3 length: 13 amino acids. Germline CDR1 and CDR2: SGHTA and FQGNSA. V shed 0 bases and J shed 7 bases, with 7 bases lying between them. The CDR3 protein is CASSLAGDQPQHF. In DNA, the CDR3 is TGTGCCAGCAGCTTAGCGGGGGACCAGCCCCAGCATTTT. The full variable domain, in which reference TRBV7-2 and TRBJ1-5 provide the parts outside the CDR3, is GAGVSQSPSNKVTEKGKDVELRCDPISGHTALYWYRQSLGQGLEFLIYFQGNSAPDKSGLPSDRFSAERTGGSVSTLTIQRTQQEDSAVYLCASSLAGDQPQHFGDGTRLSIL.

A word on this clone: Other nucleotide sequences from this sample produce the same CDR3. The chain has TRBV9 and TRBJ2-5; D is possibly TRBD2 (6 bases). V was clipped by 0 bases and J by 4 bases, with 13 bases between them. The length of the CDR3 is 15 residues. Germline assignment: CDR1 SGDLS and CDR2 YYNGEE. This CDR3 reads CASSVGTQGGETQYF. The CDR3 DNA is TGTGCCAGCAGCGTAGGGACCCAGGGAGGAGAGACCCAGTACTTC.

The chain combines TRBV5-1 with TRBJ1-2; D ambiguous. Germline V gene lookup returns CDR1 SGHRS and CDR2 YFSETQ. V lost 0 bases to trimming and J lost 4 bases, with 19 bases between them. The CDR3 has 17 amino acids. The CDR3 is CASSLESENMGFYGYTF. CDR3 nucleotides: TGCGCCAGCAGCTTGGAGTCAGAGAATATGGGGTTCTATGGCTACACCTTC.

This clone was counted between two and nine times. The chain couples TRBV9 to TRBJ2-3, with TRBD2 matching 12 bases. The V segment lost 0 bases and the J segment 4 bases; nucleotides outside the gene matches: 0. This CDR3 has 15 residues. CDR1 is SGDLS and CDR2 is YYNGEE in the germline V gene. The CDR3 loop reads CASSVASGRADTQYF. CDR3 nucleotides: TGTGCCAGCAGCGTAGCTAGCGGGAGGGCAGATACGCAGTATTTT.

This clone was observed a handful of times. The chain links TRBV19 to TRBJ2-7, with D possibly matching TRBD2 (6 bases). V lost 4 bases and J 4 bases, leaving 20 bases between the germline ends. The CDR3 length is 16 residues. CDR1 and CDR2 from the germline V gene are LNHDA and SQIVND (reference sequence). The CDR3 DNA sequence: TGTGCCAGTAGTACCAGTTGGGGCCGGGAGAAGTACGAGCAGTACTTC. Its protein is CASSTSWGREKYEQYF.

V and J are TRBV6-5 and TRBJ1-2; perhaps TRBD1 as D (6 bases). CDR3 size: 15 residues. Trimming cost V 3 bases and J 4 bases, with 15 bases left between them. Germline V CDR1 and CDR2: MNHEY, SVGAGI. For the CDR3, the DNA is TGTGCCAGCAGTTATTCCCCGGGACACCCCTATGGCTACACCTTC. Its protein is CASSYSPGHPYGYTF.

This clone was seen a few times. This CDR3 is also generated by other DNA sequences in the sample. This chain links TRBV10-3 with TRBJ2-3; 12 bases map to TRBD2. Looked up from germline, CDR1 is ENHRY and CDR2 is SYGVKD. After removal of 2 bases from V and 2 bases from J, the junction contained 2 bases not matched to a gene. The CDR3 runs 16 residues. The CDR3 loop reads CAISEGLAGSTDTQYF. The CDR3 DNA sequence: TGTGCCATCAGTGAGGGACTAGCGGGGTCCACAGATACGCAGTATTTT.

The CDR3 protein is CASSADFNYGYTF. The CDR3 DNA reads as TGCGCCAGCAGTGCCGACTTTAACTATGGCTACACCTTC. The V and J genes are TRBV5-1 and TRBJ1-2; D unresolved. Between the trimmed V and J ends, which lost 5 bases and 1 base, there was a span of 9 bases. CDR1 is SGHRS and CDR2 is YFSETQ in the germline V gene. This CDR3 comprises 13 residues.

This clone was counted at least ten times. CDR3 in amino acids: CASSREGREQYF. The CDR3 bases are TGTGCCAGTAGCCGGGAGGGCCGCGAGCAGTACTTC. The chain has TRBV19 and TRBJ2-7; 8 bases map to TRBD2. This CDR3 is 12 amino acids long. CDR1 is LNHDA and CDR2 is SQIVND in the germline V gene (reference sequence). Losses at the gene ends were 6 bases for V and 6 bases for J; bases not matched to a gene: 4.

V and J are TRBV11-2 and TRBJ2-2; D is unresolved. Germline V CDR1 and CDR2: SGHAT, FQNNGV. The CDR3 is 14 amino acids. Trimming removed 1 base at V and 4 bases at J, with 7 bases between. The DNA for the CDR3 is TGTGCCAGCAGCTTAGTAATGTTCACCGGGGAGCTGTTTTTT. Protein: CASSLVMFTGELFF.

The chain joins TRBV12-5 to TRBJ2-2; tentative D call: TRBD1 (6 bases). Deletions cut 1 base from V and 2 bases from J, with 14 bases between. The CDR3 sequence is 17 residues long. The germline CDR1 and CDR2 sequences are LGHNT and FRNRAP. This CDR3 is CASGLGLGGPNTGELFF. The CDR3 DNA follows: TGTGCTAGTGGTTTGGGTCTAGGGGGACCTAACACCGGGGAGCTGTTTTTT.

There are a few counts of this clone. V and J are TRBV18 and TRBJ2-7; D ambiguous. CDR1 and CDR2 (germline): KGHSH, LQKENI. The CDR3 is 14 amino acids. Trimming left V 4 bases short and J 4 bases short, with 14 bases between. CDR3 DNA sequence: TGTGCCAGCTCACTACAACAAATAGGGTACGAGCAGTACTTC. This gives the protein CASSLQQIGYEQYF.

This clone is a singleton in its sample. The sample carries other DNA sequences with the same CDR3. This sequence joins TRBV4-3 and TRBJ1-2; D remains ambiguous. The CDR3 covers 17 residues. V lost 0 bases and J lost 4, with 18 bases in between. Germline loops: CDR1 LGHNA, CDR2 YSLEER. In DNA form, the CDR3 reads TGCGCCAGCAGCCAAGACGCGGTCGCCAGGTGGGCCTATGGCTACACCTTC. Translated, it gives CASSQDAVARWAYGYTF.

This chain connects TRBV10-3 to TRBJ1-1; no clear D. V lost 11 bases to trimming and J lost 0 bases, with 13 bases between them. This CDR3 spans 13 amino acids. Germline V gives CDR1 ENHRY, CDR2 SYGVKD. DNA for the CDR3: TGTGCCTCGGGAGACGGACTGAACACTGAAGCTTTCTTT. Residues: CASGDGLNTEAFF.